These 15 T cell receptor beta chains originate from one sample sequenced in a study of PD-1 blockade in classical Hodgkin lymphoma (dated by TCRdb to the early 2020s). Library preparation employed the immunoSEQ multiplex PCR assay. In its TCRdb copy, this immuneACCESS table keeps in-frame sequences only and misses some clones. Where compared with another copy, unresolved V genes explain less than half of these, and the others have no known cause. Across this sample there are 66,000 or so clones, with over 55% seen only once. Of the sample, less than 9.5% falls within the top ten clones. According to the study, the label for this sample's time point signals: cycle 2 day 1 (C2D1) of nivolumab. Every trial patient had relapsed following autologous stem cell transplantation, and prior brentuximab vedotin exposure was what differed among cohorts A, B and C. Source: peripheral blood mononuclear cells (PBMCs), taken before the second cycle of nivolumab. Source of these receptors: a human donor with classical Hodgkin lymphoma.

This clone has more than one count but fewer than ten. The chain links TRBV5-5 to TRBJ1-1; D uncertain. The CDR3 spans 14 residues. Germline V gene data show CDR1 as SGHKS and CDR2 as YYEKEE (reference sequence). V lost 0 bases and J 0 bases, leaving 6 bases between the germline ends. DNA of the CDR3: TGTGCCAGCAGCTTGGACAGCCTGAACACTGAAGCTTTCTTT. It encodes CASSLDSLNTEAFF.

DNA for the CDR3: TGTGCCAGCAGCCCCACAAGCCTCGGGAACTGGAATCAGCCCCAGCATTTT. Translated: CASSPTSLGNWNQPQHF. This rearrangement joins TRBV7-2 to TRBJ1-5, with unresolved D. Germline V gene data show CDR1 as SGHTA and CDR2 as FQGNSA. This CDR3 is 17 amino acids long. V was pared by 5 bases and J by 4 bases, with 21 bases between. Full variable domain (missing parts from reference TRBV7-2 and TRBJ1-5): GAGVSQSPSNKVTEKGKDVELRCDPISGHTALYWYRQSLGQGLEFLIYFQGNSAPDKSGLPSDRFSAERTGGSVSTLTIQRTQQEDSAVYLCASSPTSLGNWNQPQHFGDGTRLSIL.

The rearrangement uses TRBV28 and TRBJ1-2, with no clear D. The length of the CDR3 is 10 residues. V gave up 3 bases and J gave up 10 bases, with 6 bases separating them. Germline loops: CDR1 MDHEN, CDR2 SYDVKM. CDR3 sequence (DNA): TGTGCCAGCAGTTTCGACACCTACACCTTC. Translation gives CASSFDTYTF.

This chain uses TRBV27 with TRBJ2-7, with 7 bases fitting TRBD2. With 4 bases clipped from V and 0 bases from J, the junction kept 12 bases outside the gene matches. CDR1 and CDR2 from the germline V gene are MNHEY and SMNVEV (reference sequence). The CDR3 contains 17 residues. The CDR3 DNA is TGTGCCAGCAGTTACCTGAAGAGCGGGGTGAGCTCCTACGAGCAGTACTTC. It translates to CASSYLKSGVSSYEQYF.

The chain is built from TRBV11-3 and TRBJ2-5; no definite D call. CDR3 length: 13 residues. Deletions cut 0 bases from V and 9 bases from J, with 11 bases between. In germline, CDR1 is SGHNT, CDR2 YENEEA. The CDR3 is CASSLDGSGAQYF. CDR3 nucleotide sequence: TGTGCCAGCAGCTTAGATGGTTCTGGGGCCCAGTACTTC. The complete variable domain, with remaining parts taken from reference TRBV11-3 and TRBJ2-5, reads EAGVVQSPRYKIIEKKQPVAFWCNPISGHNTLYWYLQNLGQGPELLIRYENEEAVDDSQLPKDRFSAERLKGVDSTLKIQPAELGDSAVYLCASSLDGSGAQYFGPGTRLLVL.

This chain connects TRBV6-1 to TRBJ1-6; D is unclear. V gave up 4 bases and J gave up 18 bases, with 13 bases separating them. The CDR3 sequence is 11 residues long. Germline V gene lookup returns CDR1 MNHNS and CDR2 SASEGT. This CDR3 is CASSVTGWTHF. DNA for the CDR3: TGTGCCAGCAGTGTAACCGGTTGGACCCACTTT.

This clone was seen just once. CDR3 region: CASSLGVSGAYEQYF. The CDR3 coding sequence is TGTGCCAGCAGTCTCGGAGTTAGCGGTGCCTACGAGCAGTACTTC. V and J are TRBV5-6 and TRBJ2-7; D is possibly TRBD2 (6 bases). The CDR3 is made up of 15 amino acids. Germline loops: CDR1 SGHDT, CDR2 YYEEEE. Deletions cut 5 bases from V and 2 bases from J, with 17 bases between.

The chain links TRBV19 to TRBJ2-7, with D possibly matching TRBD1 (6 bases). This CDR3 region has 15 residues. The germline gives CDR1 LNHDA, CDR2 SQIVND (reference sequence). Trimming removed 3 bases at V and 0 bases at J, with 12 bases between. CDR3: CASSIGQIASYEQYF. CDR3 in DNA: TGTGCCAGTAGTATCGGACAGATAGCCTCCTACGAGCAGTACTTC.

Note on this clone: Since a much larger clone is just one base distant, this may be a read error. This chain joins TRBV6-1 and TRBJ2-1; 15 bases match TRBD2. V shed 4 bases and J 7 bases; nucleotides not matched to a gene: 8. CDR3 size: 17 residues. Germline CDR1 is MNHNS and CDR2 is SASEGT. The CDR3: CASSAGLAGGPVNEQFF. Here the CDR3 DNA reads TGTGCCAGCAGTGCAGGACTAGCGGGAGGGCCTGTGAATGAGCAGTTCTTC.

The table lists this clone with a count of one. The CDR3 spells CASSEWTGGFEAFF. As DNA, the CDR3 is TGTGCCAGCAGTGAATGGACAGGGGGTTTTGAAGCTTTCTTT. This chain joins TRBV2 and TRBJ1-1, with 10 positions matching TRBD1. The germline V gene encodes CDR1 SNHLY and CDR2 FYNNEI. The CDR3 has 14 amino acids. V gave up 2 bases and J gave up 7 bases; unmatched junction bases: 4.

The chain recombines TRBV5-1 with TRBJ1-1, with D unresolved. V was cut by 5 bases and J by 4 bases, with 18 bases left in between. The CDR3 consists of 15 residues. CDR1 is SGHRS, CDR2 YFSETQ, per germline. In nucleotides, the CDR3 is TGCGCCAGCAGGGAAGGCCCCATCAGTGGCACTGAAGCTTTCTTT. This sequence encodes CASREGPISGTEAFF.

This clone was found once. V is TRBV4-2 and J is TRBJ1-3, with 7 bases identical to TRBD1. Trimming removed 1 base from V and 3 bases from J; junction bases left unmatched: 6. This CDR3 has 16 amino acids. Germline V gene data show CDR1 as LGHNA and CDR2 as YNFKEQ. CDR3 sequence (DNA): TGTGCCAGCAGCCAAGGAACAGGGGTGGGTGGAAACACCATATATTTT. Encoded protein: CASSQGTGVGGNTIYF.

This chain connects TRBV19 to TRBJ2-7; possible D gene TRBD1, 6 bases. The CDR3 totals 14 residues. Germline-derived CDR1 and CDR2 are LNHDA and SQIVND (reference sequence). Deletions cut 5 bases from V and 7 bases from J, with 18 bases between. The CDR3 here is CASSPATGSWEQYF. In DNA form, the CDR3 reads TGTGCCAGTAGTCCAGCTACAGGGAGTTGGGAGCAGTACTTC.

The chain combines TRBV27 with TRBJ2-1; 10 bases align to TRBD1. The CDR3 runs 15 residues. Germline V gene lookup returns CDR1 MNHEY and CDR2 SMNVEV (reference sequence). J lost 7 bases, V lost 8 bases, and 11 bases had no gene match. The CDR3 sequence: CASGSGTGDVNEQFF. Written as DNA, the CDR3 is TGTGCCAGCGGCTCGGGGACAGGGGATGTAAATGAGCAGTTCTTC.

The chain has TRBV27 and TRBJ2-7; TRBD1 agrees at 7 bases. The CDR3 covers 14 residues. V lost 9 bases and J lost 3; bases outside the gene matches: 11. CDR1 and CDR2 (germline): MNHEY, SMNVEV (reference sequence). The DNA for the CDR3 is TGTGCCAGTGGGGAGAGGGGGCGGCTCTACGAGCAGTACTTC. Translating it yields CASGERGRLYEQYF.